This TCR beta chain comes out of a study of CD8 T cells in ankylosing spondylitis. General study findings and limits: A TCR beta motif of 7 or 8 highly homologous variants appeared characteristic of ankylosing spondylitis blood.

CDR1 and CDR2 (germline): MNHNS, SASEGT. The germline V and J ends were trimmed by 6 bases and 8 bases, with 17 bases remaining between them. The CDR3 is 14 amino acids. This clonotype has just a few counts. As yet, its antigen is unknown. Quantitative molecular-barcoded 5'-RACE generated the TCR beta libraries. TCRdb reanalysed the 5' RACE reads using MiXCR and keeps one entry per CDR3 protein. The data contain 670,000 or so distinct CDR3 sequences, under 20% of them seen just once; the ten biggest clones take up around 19%. This receptor was identified in a male donor with ankylosing spondylitis. The V call is TRBV6-1, the J call TRBJ2-1; D perhaps matches TRBD2 (6 bases). The specimen sequenced was blood, either unsorted or a sorted T cell fraction (not recorded which). The CDR3 DNA reads TGTGCCAGCAGGCGGGACCCAGGAAGTCATGAGCAGTTCTTC. Protein: CASRRDPGSHEQFF.